This section outlines one T cell receptor (beta chain) sequence together with its context. Its specificity is not known. The entry originates in a study of T cells after yellow fever vaccination. Study summary: Fractions low in cell number were prepared with SMART-Seq v4 Ultra Low Input. Broader study findings: After the booster, approximately 96% of CD4 and roughly nine tenths of CD8 primary-response clones were re-detected. A secondary response was less intense yet reached its peak sooner, at day 5 versus 15.

TCR cDNA, made by 5'RACE template switching, carried an added universal primer site and UMIs. From the 5' RACE reads, TCRdb called clonotypes with MiXCR, one entry per CDR3 protein. Among a few hundred thousand distinct CDR3 sequences, approximately 8% were seen once, and the ten largest hold roughly a sixth. The sequence derives from a man between 18 and 35 years old who received the YFV17D yellow fever vaccine. The input for sequencing was PBMCs, taken around 45 days after the first yellow fever vaccination.

The CDR3 spells CASSAGGDLGDEKLFF. CDR3 nucleotides: TGCGCCAGCAGCGCGGGAGGGGACCTCGGGGATGAAAAACTGTTTTTT. V gene TRBV5-1 combines with J gene TRBJ1-4, with a weak D call TRBD1 (5 bases). Germline CDR1 and CDR2: SGHRS and YFSETQ. V was clipped by 4 bases and J by 6 bases, with 19 bases between them. The CDR3 is 16 residues long. Combining the CDR3 with reference TRBV5-1 and TRBJ1-4 gives the whole variable domain KAGVTQTPRYLIKTRGQQVTLSCSPISGHRSVSWYQQTPGQGLQFLFEYFSETQRNKGNFPGRFSGRQFSNSRSEMNVSTLELGDSALYLCASSAGGDLGDEKLFFGSGTQLSVL.